The clone carrying this T cell receptor beta chain was found a few times. This sample is drawn from a study of blood T cells in healthy people across ages. A second PCR, run for about 6 to 11 cycles, used a sample-barcoded 5' primer plus a J-beta primer mix. TCRdb re-derived calls from the 5' RACE reads in MiXCR, one entry per CDR3 protein. This table holds under 950,000 distinct CDR3 sequences, 20% to 25% found once. The CDR3 totals 17 residues. The germline V gene encodes CDR1 SQVTM and CDR2 ANQGSEA. V lost 1 base and J 1 base, leaving 18 bases between the germline ends. V and J are TRBV29-1 and TRBJ2-3, with D uncertain. This TCR was sampled from a man aged 65-85 years in good health. Material: blood. CDR3 coding DNA: TGCAGCGTTGAAGGGTTGCGCACTCGTTTGGGCACAGATACGCAGTATTTT. Translation gives CSVEGLRTRLGTDTQYF.